Listed below are T cell receptor beta chains from one sample, sequenced in a study of blood T cell repertoires in COVID-19. Assay: immunoSEQ multiplex PCR; the TCRdb copy retains only in-frame clones and omits some. The sample records 28,000 or so clones, 85% to 95% being singletons. The sequenced sample consisted of peripheral blood. The receptors originated from a human donor in a cohort sampled during active COVID-19. Each CDR3 is given with its conserved first and last residue. D genes are given only for firm matches.

j_gene	v_gene	d_gene	CDR3aa	CDR3nt
TRBJ1-3	TRBV28	TRBD1	CATFGGTGPGNTIYF	TGTGCCACCTTTGGGGGGACAGGACCTGGAAACACCATATATTTT
TRBJ1-2	TRBV5-4	TRBD1	CASSFPGQFYGYTF	TGTGCCAGCAGCTTTCCGGGACAGTTCTATGGCTACACCTTC
TRBJ2-1	TRBV2	-	CASSERGYNEQFF	TGTGCCAGCAGTGAAAGGGGCTACAATGAGCAGTTCTTC
TRBJ2-3	TRBV18	TRBD2	CASSPPLAGRDTQYF	TGTGCCAGCTCACCACCGCTAGCGGGACGGGATACGCAGTATTTT
TRBJ1-1	TRBV2	-	CASSVLEGTEAFF	TGTGCCAGCAGCGTTCTTGAGGGCACTGAAGCTTTCTTT
TRBJ2-7	TRBV3-1/TRBV3-2	TRBD1	CASSQARTGVNEQYF	TGTGCCAGCAGCCAAGCCCGGACAGGGGTCAACGAGCAGTACTTC
TRBJ2-7	TRBV2	-	CASSEGQAAYEQYF	TGTGCCAGCAGTGAAGGACAGGCAGCCTACGAGCAGTACTTC
TRBJ2-2	TRBV6-5	TRBD1	CASRTGQENTGELFF	TGTGCCAGCAGAACGGGACAGGAGAACACCGGGGAGCTGTTTTTT
TRBJ2-1	TRBV7-2	TRBD2	CASRRGAGESYNEQFF	TGTGCCAGCAGAAGGGGAGCGGGAGAGTCCTACAATGAGCAGTTCTTC
TRBJ1-1	TRBV24-1	TRBD1	CATMGQGAEGTEAFF	TGTGCCACCATGGGACAGGGGGCAGAGGGGACTGAAGCTTTCTTT
TRBJ2-7	TRBV5-5	TRBD1	CASEGQGPYEQYF	TGTGCCAGCGAAGGACAGGGGCCCTACGAGCAGTACTTC